This T cell receptor (beta chain) was identified during a study of regulatory T cells in long-lasting Graves disease. Study-wide results and caveats: Persistent Graves' patients showed reduced TCR diversity versus newly diagnosed patients.

Turning to this clonotype: The antigen remains undetermined. Because the CDR3's place on the DNA is in doubt, the DNA is left out and the CDR3 is given as listed by TCRdb.

Germline CDR1 is MRHNA and CDR2 is SNTAGT. From its first to its last residue, the CDR3 has 16 amino acids. In building TCR beta libraries, iRepertoire HTBI primers were used together with Arm-PCR of CDR3 regions. TCRdb re-called the multiplex PCR reads with MiXCR, one entry per CDR3 protein. The repertoire holds a few hundred thousand distinct CDR3 sequences, with approximately 16% as singletons. Documented time point: newly diagnosed GD, antithyroid drugs for less than 3 months. Extracted PBMC RNA gave rise to the TCR library. These sequences were also reported in another study, on T cells in Graves' hyperthyroidism and ophthalmopathy. That study adds: Ophthalmopathy onset followed model prediction by a median approximately six months.

The chain couples TRBV6-4 to TRBJ2-2; the table's D call, TRBD1, was not checked against the DNA. The source of this sequence is a man aged 40-55 years with Graves disease. The sequencing used peripheral blood mononuclear cells (PBMCs), collected at new diagnosis, from a patient treated with antithyroid drugs. The CDR3 reads CASSDSGTRTPGSCFF.